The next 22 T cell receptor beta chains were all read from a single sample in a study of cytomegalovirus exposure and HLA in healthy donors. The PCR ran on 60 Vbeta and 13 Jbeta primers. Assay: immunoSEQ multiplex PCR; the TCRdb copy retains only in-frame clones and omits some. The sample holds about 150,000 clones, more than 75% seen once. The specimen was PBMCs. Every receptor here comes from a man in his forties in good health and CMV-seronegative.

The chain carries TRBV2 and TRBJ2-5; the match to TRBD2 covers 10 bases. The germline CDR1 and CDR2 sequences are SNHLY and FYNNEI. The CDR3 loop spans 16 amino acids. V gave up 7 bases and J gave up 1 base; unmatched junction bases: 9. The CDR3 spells CASIASGGAFQETQYF. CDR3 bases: TGTGCCAGCATTGCGAGCGGGGGGGCCTTCCAAGAGACCCAGTACTTC.

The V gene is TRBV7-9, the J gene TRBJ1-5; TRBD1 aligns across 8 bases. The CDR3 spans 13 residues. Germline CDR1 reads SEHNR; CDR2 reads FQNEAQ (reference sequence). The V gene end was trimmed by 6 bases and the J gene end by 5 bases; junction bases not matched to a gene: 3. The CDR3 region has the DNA TGTGCCAGCAGTAAACAGGGGGATCAGCCCCAGCATTTT. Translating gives CASSKQGDQPQHF.

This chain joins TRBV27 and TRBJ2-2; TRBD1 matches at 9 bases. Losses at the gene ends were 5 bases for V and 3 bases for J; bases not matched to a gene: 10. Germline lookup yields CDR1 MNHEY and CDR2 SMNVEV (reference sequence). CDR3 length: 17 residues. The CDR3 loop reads CASSPRWDRVHTGELFF. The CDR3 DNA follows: TGTGCCAGCAGTCCCCGTTGGGACAGGGTTCACACCGGGGAGCTGTTTTTT.

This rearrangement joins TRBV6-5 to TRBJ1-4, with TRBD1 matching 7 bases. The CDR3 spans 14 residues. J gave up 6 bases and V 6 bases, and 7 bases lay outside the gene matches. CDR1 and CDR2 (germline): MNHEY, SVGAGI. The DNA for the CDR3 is TGTGCCAGCAGGGCAACGGGACAGTATGAAAAACTGTTTTTT. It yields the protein CASRATGQYEKLFF.

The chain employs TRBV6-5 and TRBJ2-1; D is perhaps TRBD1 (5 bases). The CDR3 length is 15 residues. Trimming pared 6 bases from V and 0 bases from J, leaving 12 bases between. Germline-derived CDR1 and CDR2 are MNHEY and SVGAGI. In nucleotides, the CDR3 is TGTGCCAGCAGATTTGACAGTTCCTCCTACAATGAGCAGTTCTTC. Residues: CASRFDSSSYNEQFF.

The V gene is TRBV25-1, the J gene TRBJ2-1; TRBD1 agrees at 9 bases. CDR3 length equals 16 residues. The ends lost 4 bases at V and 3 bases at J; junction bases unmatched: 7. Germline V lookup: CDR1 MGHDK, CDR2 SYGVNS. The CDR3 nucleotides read TGTGCCAGCAGTGCACAACCGGGACAGGGCTACAATGAGCAGTTCTTC. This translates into CASSAQPGQGYNEQFF.

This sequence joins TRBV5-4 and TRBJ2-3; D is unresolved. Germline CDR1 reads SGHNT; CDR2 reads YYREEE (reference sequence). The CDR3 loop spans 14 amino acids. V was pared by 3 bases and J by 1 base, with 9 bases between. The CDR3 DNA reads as TGTGCCAGCAGCTGGTTGGCAGGCACAGATACGCAGTATTTT. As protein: CASSWLAGTDTQYF.

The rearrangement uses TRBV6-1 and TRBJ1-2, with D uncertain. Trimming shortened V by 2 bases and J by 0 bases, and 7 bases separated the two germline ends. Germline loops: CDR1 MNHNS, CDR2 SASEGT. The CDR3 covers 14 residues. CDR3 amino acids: CASSEPVANYGYTF. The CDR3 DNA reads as TGTGCCAGCAGTGAACCGGTAGCTAACTATGGCTACACCTTC.

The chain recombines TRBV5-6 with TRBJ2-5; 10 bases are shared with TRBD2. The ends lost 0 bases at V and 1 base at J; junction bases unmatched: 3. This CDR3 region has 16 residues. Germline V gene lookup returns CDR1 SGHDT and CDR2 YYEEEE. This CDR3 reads CASSLDLAGVQETQYF. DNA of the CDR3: TGTGCCAGCAGCTTGGACCTAGCGGGGGTCCAAGAGACCCAGTACTTC.

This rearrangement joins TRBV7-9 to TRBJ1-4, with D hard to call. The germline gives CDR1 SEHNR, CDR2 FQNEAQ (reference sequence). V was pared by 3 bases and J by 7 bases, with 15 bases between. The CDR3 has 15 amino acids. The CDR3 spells CASSLTGLGGEKLFF. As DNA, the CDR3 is TGTGCCAGCAGCTTGACCGGCCTCGGAGGTGAAAAACTGTTTTTT.

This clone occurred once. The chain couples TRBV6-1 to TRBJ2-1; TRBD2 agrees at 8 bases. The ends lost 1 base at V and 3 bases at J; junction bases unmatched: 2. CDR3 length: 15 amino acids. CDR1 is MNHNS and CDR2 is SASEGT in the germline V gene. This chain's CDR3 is CASSEVTSGYNEQFF. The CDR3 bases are TGTGCCAGCAGTGAAGTCACTAGCGGCTACAATGAGCAGTTCTTC.

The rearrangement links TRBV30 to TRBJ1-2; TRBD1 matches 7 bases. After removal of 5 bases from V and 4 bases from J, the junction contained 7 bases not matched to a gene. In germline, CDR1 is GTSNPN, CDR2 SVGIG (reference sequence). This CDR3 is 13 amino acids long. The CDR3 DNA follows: TGTGCCTGGTCTCTGGGACAGTCCTATGGCTACACCTTC. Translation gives CAWSLGQSYGYTF.

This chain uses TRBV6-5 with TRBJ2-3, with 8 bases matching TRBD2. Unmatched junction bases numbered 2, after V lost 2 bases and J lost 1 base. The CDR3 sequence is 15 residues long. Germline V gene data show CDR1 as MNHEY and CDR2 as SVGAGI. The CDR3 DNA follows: TGTGCCAGCAGTTACGCGGGGGGTCGCACAGATACGCAGTATTTT. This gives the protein CASSYAGGRTDTQYF.

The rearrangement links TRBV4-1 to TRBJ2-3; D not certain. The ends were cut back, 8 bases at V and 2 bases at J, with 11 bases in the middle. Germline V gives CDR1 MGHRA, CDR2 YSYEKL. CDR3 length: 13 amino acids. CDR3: CASSERLTDTQYF. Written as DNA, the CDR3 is TGCGCCAGCTCAGAGAGACTCACAGATACGCAGTATTTT.

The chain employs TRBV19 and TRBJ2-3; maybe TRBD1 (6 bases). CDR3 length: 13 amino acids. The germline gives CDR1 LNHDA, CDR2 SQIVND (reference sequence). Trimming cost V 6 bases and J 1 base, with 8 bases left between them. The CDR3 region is CASSPGGTDTQYF. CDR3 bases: TGTGCCAGTAGCCCAGGGGGCACAGATACGCAGTATTTT.

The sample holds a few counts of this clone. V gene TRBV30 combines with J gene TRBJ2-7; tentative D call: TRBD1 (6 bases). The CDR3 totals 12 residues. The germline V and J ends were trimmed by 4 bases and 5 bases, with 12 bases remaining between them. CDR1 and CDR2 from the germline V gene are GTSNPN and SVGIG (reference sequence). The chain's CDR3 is CAWIQGNNEQYF. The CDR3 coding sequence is TGTGCCTGGATACAGGGAAATAACGAGCAGTACTTC.

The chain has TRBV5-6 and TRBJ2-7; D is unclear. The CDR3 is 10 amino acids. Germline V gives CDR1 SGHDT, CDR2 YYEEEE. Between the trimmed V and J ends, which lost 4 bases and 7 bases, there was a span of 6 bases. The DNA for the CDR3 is TGTGCCAGCAGCCCTGCGGAGCAGTACTTC. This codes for CASSPAEQYF.

This CDR3 reads CASSEIFQGGLGELFF. The CDR3 DNA reads TGTGCCAGCAGTGAAATTTTTCAGGGGGGACTCGGGGAGCTGTTTTTT. This chain links TRBV6-1 with TRBJ2-2; D possibly corresponds to TRBD1 (7 bases). This CDR3 contains 16 residues. V lost 2 bases and J lost 7, with 17 bases in between. Germline values: CDR1 MNHNS, CDR2 SASEGT.

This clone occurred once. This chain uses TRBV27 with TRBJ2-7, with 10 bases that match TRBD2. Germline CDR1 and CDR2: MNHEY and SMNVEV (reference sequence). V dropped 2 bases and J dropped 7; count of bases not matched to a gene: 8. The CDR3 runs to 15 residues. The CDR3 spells CASSLGPLAGDEQYF. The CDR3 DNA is TGTGCCAGCAGTTTAGGGCCGCTAGCGGGAGATGAGCAGTACTTC.

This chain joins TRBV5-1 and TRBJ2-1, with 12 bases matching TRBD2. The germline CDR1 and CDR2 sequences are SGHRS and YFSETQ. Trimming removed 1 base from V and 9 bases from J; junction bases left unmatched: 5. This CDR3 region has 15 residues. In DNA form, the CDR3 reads TGCGCCAGCAGCTTGTCACTAGCGGGAGGAGTTGAGCAGTTCTTC. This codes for CASSLSLAGGVEQFF.

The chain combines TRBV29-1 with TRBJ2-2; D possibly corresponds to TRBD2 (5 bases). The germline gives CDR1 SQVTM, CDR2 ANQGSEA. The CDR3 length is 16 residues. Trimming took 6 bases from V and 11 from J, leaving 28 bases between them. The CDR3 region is CSVAANSAILPVELFF. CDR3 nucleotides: TGCAGCGTGGCCGCGAATAGCGCGATCCTCCCGGTCGAGCTGTTTTTT.

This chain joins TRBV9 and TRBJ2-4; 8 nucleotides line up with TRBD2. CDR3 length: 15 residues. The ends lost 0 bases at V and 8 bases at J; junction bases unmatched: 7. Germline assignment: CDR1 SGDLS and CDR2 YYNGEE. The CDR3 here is CASSVGIAGWDIQYF. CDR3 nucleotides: TGTGCCAGCAGCGTAGGGATAGCGGGGTGGGACATTCAGTACTTC.